This is a list of T cell receptor beta chains from one sample in a study of cytomegalovirus exposure and HLA in healthy donors. Assay: immunoSEQ multiplex PCR; the TCRdb copy retains only in-frame clones and omits some. The table gives about 150,000 clones; the top ten clones make up around 1.5% of it. Sequenced sample: PBMCs. All receptors come from a woman aged 45-60 years in good health and CMV-seronegative. CDR3s include the opening cysteine and the closing phenylalanine or tryptophan. A D gene is named only where the DNA matches it firmly.

V gene	D gene	J gene	CDR3 DNA	CDR3 protein
TRBV21-1	-	TRBJ1-5	TGTGCCAGCAGCAAAGGGCTTGGCAATCAGCCCCAGCATTTT	CASSKGLGNQPQHF
TRBV5-1	TRBD1	TRBJ2-2	TGCGCCAGCAGTGAGGGGACAGGGGGCACCGGGGAGCTGTTTTTT	CASSEGTGGTGELFF
TRBV19	TRBD2	TRBJ2-7	TGTGCCAGTGGCTATAGCGGGACGACTTACTTC	CASGYSGTTYF
TRBV7-2	TRBD2	TRBJ2-7	TGTGCCAGCAGCCCGAGGACTAGCGGGACCCACGAGCAGTACTTC	CASSPRTSGTHEQYF
TRBV2	-	TRBJ1-2	TGTGCCAGCACCCGGGACACAGCTAACTATGGCTACACCTTC	CASTRDTANYGYTF
TRBV7-6	-	TRBJ2-1	TGTGCCAGCAGCTTAACTAGCAATCCGGGTGAGCAGTTCTTC	CASSLTSNPGEQFF
TRBV4-3	TRBD2	TRBJ2-1	TGCGCCAGCAGACTGGGACTAGCGGACTACAATGAGCAGTTCTTC	CASRLGLADYNEQFF
TRBV5-6	-	TRBJ2-7	TGTGCCAGCAGCCCCTCGGAGGTCTCCTACGAGCAGTACTTC	CASSPSEVSYEQYF
TRBV6-6	TRBD1	TRBJ1-2	TGTGCCAGCAGTTACGGGACAGGGGGCTATGGCTACACCTTC	CASSYGTGGYGYTF
TRBV4-1	-	TRBJ2-3	TGCGCCAGCAGCCACCGAATCCGGGAGTCCAGACGTAGCACAGATACGCAGTATTTT	CASSHRIRESRRSTDTQYF
TRBV5-1	TRBD1	TRBJ1-2	TGCGCCAGCAGCGCGGGACAGACCTATGGCTACACCTTC	CASSAGQTYGYTF